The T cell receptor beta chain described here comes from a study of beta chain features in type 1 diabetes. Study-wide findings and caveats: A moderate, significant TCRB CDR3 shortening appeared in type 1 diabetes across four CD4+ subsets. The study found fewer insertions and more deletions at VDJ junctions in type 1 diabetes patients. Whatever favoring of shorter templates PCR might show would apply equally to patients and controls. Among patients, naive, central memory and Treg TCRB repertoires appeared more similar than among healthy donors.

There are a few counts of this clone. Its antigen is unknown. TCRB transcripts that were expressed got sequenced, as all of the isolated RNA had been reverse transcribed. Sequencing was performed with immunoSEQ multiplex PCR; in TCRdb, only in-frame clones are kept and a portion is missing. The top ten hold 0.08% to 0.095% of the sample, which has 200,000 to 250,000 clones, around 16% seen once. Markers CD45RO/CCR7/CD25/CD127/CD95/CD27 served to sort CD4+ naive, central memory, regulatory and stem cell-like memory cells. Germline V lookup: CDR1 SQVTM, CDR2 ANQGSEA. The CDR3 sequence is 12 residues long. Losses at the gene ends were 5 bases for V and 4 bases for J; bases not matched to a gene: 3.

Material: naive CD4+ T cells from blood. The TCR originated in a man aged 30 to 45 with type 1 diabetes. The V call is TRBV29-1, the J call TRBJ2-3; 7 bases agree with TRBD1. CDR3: CSVLQGPDTQYF. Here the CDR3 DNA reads TGCAGCGTTCTACAGGGGCCAGATACGCAGTATTTT.